The clone carrying this T cell receptor beta chain has a handful of counts. The V end was cut by 7 bases, the J end by 8 bases, with 24 bases between. Per the germline V gene, CDR1 is SQVTM and CDR2 is ANQGSEA. The CDR3 length is 15 residues. This sample was taken from a study of T-cell memory formation after mild COVID-19. Looking at the study overall: The study found TCR clusters largely donor specific.

TCRdb called the 5' RACE reads again in MiXCR, with one record for every CDR3 protein. The table includes tens of thousands of distinct CDR3 sequences, 12% detected once. What was sequenced was PBMCs or a T cell subset sorted from them (not recorded which). This clonotype was sampled from a man younger than 30 who had mild COVID-19 (a few samples of this study predate the infection). Cell type and time point are not known. The chain joins TRBV29-1 to TRBJ2-1, with a tentative D call TRBD2 (6 bases). The CDR3 sequence: CSAPGRASDVDEQFF. DNA of the CDR3: TGCAGCGCCCCAGGGCGGGCTAGCGATGTCGATGAGCAGTTCTTC.